The 29 T cell receptor beta chains in this list originate from one sample, sequenced in a study of lymphopenia after photon versus proton radiotherapy. Measured with immunoSEQ multiplex PCR; TCRdb has only the in-frame clones, and not every one. The sample has 50,000 to 70,000 clones, about 85% seen once; the top ten hold roughly 13%. Sequencing was performed on peripheral blood, taken from a patient treated with proton-based radiotherapy. The source is an elderly man with esophageal cancer.

The sample holds a few counts of this clone. The genes are TRBV23-1 and TRBJ1-3; D call uncertain. TRBV23-1 is sorted into the ORF group, with uncertain function. V gave up 0 bases and J gave up 4 bases, with 10 bases separating them. The CDR3 loop spans 15 amino acids. This CDR3 is CASSQSSGRGNTIYF. The DNA of the CDR3 is TGCGCCAGCAGTCAATCGTCGGGAAGGGGAAACACCATATATTTT.

The chain is built from TRBV27 and TRBJ1-1, with D maybe TRBD1 (6 bases). The V gene lost 5 bases and the J gene lost 3 bases, with 13 bases spanning the gap. The CDR3 runs to 14 residues. Looked up from germline, CDR1 is MNHEY and CDR2 is SMNVEV (reference sequence). CDR3 coding DNA: TGTGCCAGCAGTGGACAGTCTAAGGACACTGAAGCTTTCTTT. This codes for CASSGQSKDTEAFF.

The V gene is TRBV30, the J gene TRBJ2-7; 7 nucleotides align to TRBD2. Germline V CDR1 and CDR2: GTSNPN, SVGIG (reference sequence). The length of the CDR3 is 13 residues. Trimming at V came to 4 bases and at J to 3 bases, leaving 6 bases not matched to a gene. CDR3 in amino acids: CAWKRGGGYEQYF. The CDR3 DNA sequence: TGTGCCTGGAAGCGGGGTGGCGGCTACGAGCAGTACTTC.

V is TRBV4-1 and J is TRBJ2-1, with D perhaps assigned TRBD1 or TRBD2 (5 bases each). Looked up from germline, CDR1 is MGHRA and CDR2 is YSYEKL. This CDR3 is 17 amino acids long. The V end was cut by 0 bases, the J end by 1 base, with 13 bases between. DNA for the CDR3: TGCGCCAGCAGCCAAGATGCGGGCAGGGTATCCTACAATGAGCAGTTCTTC. Encoded protein: CASSQDAGRVSYNEQFF.

The chain employs TRBV5-1 and TRBJ1-2; the match to TRBD1 covers 11 bases. With V trimmed by 4 bases and J by 7 bases, 9 bases remained unmatched. The CDR3 runs to 15 residues. Germline CDR1 is SGHRS and CDR2 is YFSETQ. The CDR3 loop is CASSAGGQGASGYTF. The CDR3 nucleotides are TGCGCCAGCAGCGCCGGTGGACAGGGGGCCTCTGGCTACACCTTC.

The chain is built from TRBV2 and TRBJ2-7; 9 bases are a match to TRBD1. The CDR3 is 13 residues long. CDR1 is SNHLY, CDR2 FYNNEI, per germline. Trimming removed 9 bases from V and 4 bases from J; junction bases left unmatched: 7. The CDR3 bases are TGTGCCAGAGGACAGGGGAGGGGATACGAGCAGTACTTC. Amino acids: CARGQGRGYEQYF.

In the case of this clone: Other DNA sequences of this sample code for an identical CDR3. The chain has TRBV19 and TRBJ1-6; 7 bases map to TRBD1. Germline V CDR1 and CDR2: LNHDA, SQIVND (reference sequence). The V and J ends lost 5 bases and 7 bases, in that order; junction bases with no gene match: 2. This CDR3 comprises 13 residues. The CDR3 region is CASSGTANSPLHF. DNA for the CDR3: TGTGCCAGTAGTGGGACAGCCAATTCACCCCTCCACTTT.

This sequence joins TRBV7-3 and TRBJ1-1; TRBD1 matches at 10 bases. The V gene's germline CDR1 is SGHTA and CDR2 FQGTGA. With V trimmed by 5 bases and J by 5 bases, 5 bases remained unmatched. The CDR3 runs 14 residues. Written as DNA, the CDR3 is TGTGCCAGCAGCCCGACAGGGGGCAAGACTGAAGCTTTCTTT. Encoded protein: CASSPTGGKTEAFF.

This clone was detected a few times. CDR3 loop: CASSSGTAKETQYF. Here the CDR3 DNA reads TGTGCCAGCAGTAGCGGGACTGCCAAAGAGACCCAGTACTTC. V and J are TRBV6-1 and TRBJ2-5; 7 bases align to TRBD2. The ends lost 5 bases at V and 3 bases at J; junction bases unmatched: 6. The germline gives CDR1 MNHNS, CDR2 SASEGT. This CDR3 has 14 residues.

CDR3 in amino acids: CASSIPTGGGYTF. The CDR3 DNA reads TGTGCCAGTAGTATCCCGACAGGGGGAGGCTACACCTTC. The V call is TRBV19, the J call TRBJ1-2; 9 bases are shared with TRBD1. The CDR3 consists of 13 residues. Germline V gene lookup returns CDR1 LNHDA and CDR2 SQIVND (reference sequence). J lost 8 bases, V lost 3 bases, and 4 bases had no gene match.

V and J are TRBV9 and TRBJ2-5, with D hard to call. Per the germline V gene, CDR1 is SGDLS and CDR2 is YYNGEE. The CDR3 covers 15 residues. The V end was cut by 1 base, the J end by 2 bases, with 12 bases between. CDR3 in amino acids: CASSVTPVIQETQYF. The CDR3 DNA reads TGTGCCAGCAGCGTAACCCCCGTGATACAAGAGACCCAGTACTTC.

The rearrangement links TRBV5-1 to TRBJ2-2; tentative D call: TRBD1 (6 bases). Looked up from germline, CDR1 is SGHRS and CDR2 is YFSETQ. V lost 4 bases and J lost 0, with 13 bases in between. This CDR3 has 16 amino acids. CDR3 bases: TGCGCCAGCAGCACTACCGGGACAACGAACACCGGGGAGCTGTTTTTT. This encodes CASSTTGTTNTGELFF.

The V gene is TRBV15, the J gene TRBJ2-5, with 13 bases lining up with TRBD2. The V gene's germline CDR1 is LNHNV and CDR2 YYDKDF (reference sequence). Germline trimming cut 4 bases from V and 13 bases from J; bases unmatched to any gene: 12. CDR3 size: 15 residues. The CDR3 sequence is CATSTGLAGAPTTYF. DNA of the CDR3: TGTGCCACCAGCACAGGACTAGCGGGGGCCCCGACGACGTACTTC.

This clone was observed a handful of times. The chain has TRBV10-2 and TRBJ2-1, with a weak D call TRBD2 (5 bases). The CDR3 runs 16 residues. Trimming shortened V by 5 bases and J by 0 bases, and 14 bases separated the two germline ends. CDR1 and CDR2 (germline): WSHSY, SAAADI. The CDR3 reads CASSLIAGSSYNEQFF. DNA of the CDR3: TGCGCCAGCAGTCTGATAGCTGGGAGCTCCTACAATGAGCAGTTCTTC.

This chain uses TRBV4-1 with TRBJ2-5, with 10 bases fitting TRBD2. V was clipped by 4 bases and J by 7 bases; unmatched bases: 24. Germline CDR1 and CDR2: MGHRA and YSYEKL. This CDR3 is built from 20 residues. CDR3 DNA sequence: TGCGCCAGCAGCCCCGGAAGGTACTCTTCTAGCGGGAGTTTCCTGGGGACCCAGTACTTC. This encodes CASSPGRYSSSGSFLGTQYF.

The chain employs TRBV9 and TRBJ2-3; perhaps TRBD1 as D (5 bases). The CDR3 loop spans 15 amino acids. Between the trimmed V and J ends, which lost 4 bases and 2 bases, there was a span of 14 bases. Germline values: CDR1 SGDLS, CDR2 YYNGEE. CDR3 region: CASSQTRVNTDTQYF. The CDR3 DNA reads TGTGCCAGCAGCCAGACCAGGGTGAACACAGATACGCAGTATTTT.

This clone occurred once. This chain links TRBV7-2 with TRBJ2-7; 9 positions agree with TRBD2. Germline-derived CDR1 and CDR2 are SGHTA and FQGNSA. The CDR3 spans 14 residues. V lost 5 bases to trimming and J lost 5 bases; unmatched junction nucleotides: 7. This CDR3 reads CASSLVAGDNEQYF. In DNA, the CDR3 is TGTGCCAGCAGCCTCGTAGCGGGGGATAACGAGCAGTACTTC.

The CDR3 DNA reads as TGTGCCAGCAGCTTAGAGCAGGGGGCACCCCTCCACTTT. Protein sequence: CASSLEQGAPLHF. The chain carries TRBV7-3 and TRBJ1-6; 7 bases match TRBD1. Looked up from germline, CDR1 is SGHTA and CDR2 is FQGTGA. This CDR3 region has 13 residues. V lost 2 bases to trimming and J lost 11 bases; unmatched junction nucleotides: 3.

This clone was seen a handful of times. The V call is TRBV18, the J call TRBJ1-2, with unresolved D. The germline V gene encodes CDR1 KGHSH and CDR2 LQKENI. CDR3 size: 12 residues. The V gene lost 3 bases and the J gene lost 8 bases, with 10 bases spanning the gap. CDR3 DNA: TGTGCCAGCTCACCGGACGTCACCGGCTACACCTTC. Its translation is CASSPDVTGYTF.

The rearrangement links TRBV5-1 to TRBJ2-6, with TRBD2 as a possible D gene (6 bases). The CDR3 is 17 amino acids. The V end was cut by 0 bases, the J end by 0 bases, with 10 bases between. The germline V gene has CDR1 SGHRS and CDR2 YFSETQ. In nucleotides, the CDR3 is TGCGCCAGCAGCTTGGAGATTAGCGGCTCTGGGGCCAACGTCCTGACTTTC. Amino acid sequence: CASSLEISGSGANVLTF.

The genes are TRBV27 and TRBJ2-3, with TRBD2 matching over 7 bases. Unmatched junction bases numbered 6, after V lost 2 bases and J lost 4 bases. The germline V gene has CDR1 MNHEY and CDR2 SMNVEV (reference sequence). The CDR3 loop spans 15 amino acids. The CDR3 DNA is TGTGCCAGCAGTTTAGTGGGCGGGAGTCCAGATACGCAGTATTTT. Protein sequence: CASSLVGGSPDTQYF.

The rearrangement links TRBV5-6 to TRBJ1-1, with 7 bases that match TRBD1. The CDR3 extends over 17 amino acids. Germline V gives CDR1 SGHDT, CDR2 YYEEEE. Germline trimming cut 4 bases from V and 0 bases from J; bases unmatched to any gene: 12. The CDR3 is CASSPGVTGALNTEAFF. The CDR3, as DNA: TGTGCCAGCAGCCCGGGGGTTACAGGGGCCTTGAACACTGAAGCTTTCTTT.

This clone was detected only a few times. V usage is TRBV5-1 and J usage is TRBJ2-3, with D unresolved. V lost 7 bases, J lost 2 bases, and 14 bases lay in between. The CDR3 is made up of 14 amino acids. CDR1 and CDR2 from the germline V gene are SGHRS and YFSETQ. CDR3 nucleotides: TGCGCCAGCGGTAGTGACTCAAACACAGATACGCAGTATTTT. Translated, it gives CASGSDSNTDTQYF.

This sequence joins TRBV7-8 and TRBJ1-4, with 8 bases aligning to TRBD1. This CDR3 comprises 19 residues. Germline V CDR1 and CDR2: SGHVS, FQNEAQ. Trimming cost V 1 base and J 3 bases; bases outside gene matches: 13. CDR3 nucleotide sequence: TGTGCCAGCAGCTTAGTACGCAGGGGGCTTTTTCCGGCTAATGAAAAACTGTTTTTT. Residues: CASSLVRRGLFPANEKLFF.

The sample holds one count of this clone. Other DNA sequences from this sample encode an identical CDR3 as well. This chain joins TRBV28 and TRBJ2-7; 9 bases fit TRBD1. J gave up 1 base and V 6 bases, and 4 bases lay outside the gene matches. CDR3 size: 14 residues. Per germline, CDR1 MDHEN and CDR2 SYDVKM. The CDR3 DNA reads as TGTGCCAGCAGATGGGACAGGGTTTCCTACGAGCAGTACTTC. Its translation is CASRWDRVSYEQYF.

This clone was counted a single time. The rearrangement uses TRBV7-9 and TRBJ2-3; possible D gene TRBD2, 6 bases. The V end lost 8 bases, the J end lost 3 bases, and 12 bases lay between the germline ends. The germline V gene has CDR1 SEHNR and CDR2 FQNEAQ (reference sequence). The CDR3 length is 13 residues. In nucleotides, the CDR3 is TGTGCCAGCTGGCCTAGCGAGACAGATACGCAGTATTTT. This translates into CASWPSETDTQYF. The full variable domain, in which reference TRBV7-9 and TRBJ2-3 provide the parts outside the CDR3, is DTGVSQNPRHKITKRGQNVTFRCDPISEHNRLYWYRQTLGQGPEFLTYFQNEAQLEKSRLLSDRFSAERPKGSFSTLEIQRTEQGDSAMYLCASWPSETDTQYFGPGTRLTVL.

In DNA, the CDR3 is TGTGCCAGCAGCCCCGTGGGAGTAGGCAATGAGCAGTTCTTC. It is translated as CASSPVGVGNEQFF. This chain joins TRBV7-2 and TRBJ2-1; D is perhaps TRBD2 (5 bases). This CDR3 comprises 14 residues. The V and J ends lost 5 bases and 6 bases respectively, with 14 bases between them. In germline, CDR1 is SGHTA, CDR2 FQGNSA.

V usage is TRBV19 and J usage is TRBJ2-7, with D perhaps TRBD1 or TRBD2 (5 bases each). This CDR3 contains 15 residues. Germline V gene data show CDR1 as LNHDA and CDR2 as SQIVND (reference sequence). V was pared by 5 bases and J by 5 bases, with 19 bases between. CDR3 DNA: TGTGCCAGTAGTCTCCCCCGGGACGGAGTTGACGAGCAGTACTTC. Encoded protein: CASSLPRDGVDEQYF.

V is TRBV10-2 and J is TRBJ2-7; 9 bases agree with TRBD2. The CDR3 extends over 14 amino acids. V lost 8 bases, J lost 4 bases, and 9 bases stayed unmatched. Germline V gene data show CDR1 as WSHSY and CDR2 as SAAADI. The DNA for the CDR3 is TGCGCCAGCGGCGGGACTAGCACCGGGTACGAGCAGTACTTC. This codes for CASGGTSTGYEQYF.